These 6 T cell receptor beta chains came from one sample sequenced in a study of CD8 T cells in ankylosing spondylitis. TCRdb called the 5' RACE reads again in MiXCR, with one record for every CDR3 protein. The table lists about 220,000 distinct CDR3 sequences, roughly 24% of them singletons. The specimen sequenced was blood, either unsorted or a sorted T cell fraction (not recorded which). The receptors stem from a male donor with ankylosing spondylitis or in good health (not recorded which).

CDR3 sequence: CASSTAGTGGPNTQYF. In DNA, the CDR3 is TGTGCCAGCAGCACTGCCGGGACAGGGGGGCCCAATACGCAGTATTTT. V is TRBV5-5 and J is TRBJ2-3, with 11 bases fitting TRBD1. The CDR3 loop spans 16 amino acids. The germline gives CDR1 SGHKS, CDR2 YYEKEE (reference sequence). V dropped 4 bases and J dropped 7; count of bases not matched to a gene: 11.

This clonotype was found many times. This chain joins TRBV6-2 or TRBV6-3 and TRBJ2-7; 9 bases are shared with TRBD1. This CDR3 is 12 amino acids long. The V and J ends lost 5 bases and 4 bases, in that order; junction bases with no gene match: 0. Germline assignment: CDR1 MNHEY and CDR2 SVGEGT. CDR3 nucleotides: TGTGCCAGCAGTGACAGGGGGTACGAGCAGTACTTC. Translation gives CASSDRGYEQYF.

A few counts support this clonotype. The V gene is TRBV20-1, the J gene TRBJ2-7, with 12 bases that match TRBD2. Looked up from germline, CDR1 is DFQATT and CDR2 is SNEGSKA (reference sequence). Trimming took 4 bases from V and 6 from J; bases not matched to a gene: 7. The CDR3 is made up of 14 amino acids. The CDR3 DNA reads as TGCAGTGCTACACCGACTAGCGGGAGTAGCGAGCAGTACTTC. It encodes CSATPTSGSSEQYF.

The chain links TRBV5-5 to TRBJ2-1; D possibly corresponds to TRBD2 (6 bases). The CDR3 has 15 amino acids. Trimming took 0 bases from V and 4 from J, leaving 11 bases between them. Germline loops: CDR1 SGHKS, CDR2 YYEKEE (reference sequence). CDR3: CASSLAWGGYNEQFF. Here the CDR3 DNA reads TGTGCCAGCAGCTTGGCCTGGGGAGGTTACAATGAGCAGTTCTTC.

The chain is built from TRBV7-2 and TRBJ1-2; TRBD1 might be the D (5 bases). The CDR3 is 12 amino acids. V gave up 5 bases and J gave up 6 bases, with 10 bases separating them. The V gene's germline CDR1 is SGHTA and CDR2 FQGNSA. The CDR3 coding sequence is TGTGCCAGCAGCCAGGGTTTTGATGGCTACACCTTC. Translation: CASSQGFDGYTF.

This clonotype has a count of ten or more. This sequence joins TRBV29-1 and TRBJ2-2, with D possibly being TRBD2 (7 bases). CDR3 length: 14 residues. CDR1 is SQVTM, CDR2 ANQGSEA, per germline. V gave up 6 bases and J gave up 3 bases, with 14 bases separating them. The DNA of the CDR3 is TGCAGCGTGTACTCGGGGGGCTACACCGGGGAGCTGTTTTTT. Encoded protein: CSVYSGGYTGELFF.